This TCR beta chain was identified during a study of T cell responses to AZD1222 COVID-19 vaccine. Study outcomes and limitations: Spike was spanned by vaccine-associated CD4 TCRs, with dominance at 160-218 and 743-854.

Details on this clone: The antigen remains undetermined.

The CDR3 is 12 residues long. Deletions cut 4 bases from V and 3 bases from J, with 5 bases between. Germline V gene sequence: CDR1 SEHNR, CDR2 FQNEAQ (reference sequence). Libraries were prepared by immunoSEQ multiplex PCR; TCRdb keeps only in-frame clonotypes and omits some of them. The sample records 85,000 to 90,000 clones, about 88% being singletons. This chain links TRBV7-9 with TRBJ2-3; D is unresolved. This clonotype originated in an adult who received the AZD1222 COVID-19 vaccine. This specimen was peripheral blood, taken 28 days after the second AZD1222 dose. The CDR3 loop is CASSSITDTQYF. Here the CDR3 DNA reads TGTGCCAGCAGCTCTATAACAGATACGCAGTATTTT. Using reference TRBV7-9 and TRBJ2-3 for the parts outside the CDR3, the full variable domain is DTGVSQNPRHKITKRGQNVTFRCDPISEHNRLYWYRQTLGQGPEFLTYFQNEAQLEKSRLLSDRFSAERPKGSFSTLEIQRTEQGDSAMYLCASSSITDTQYFGPGTRLTVL.